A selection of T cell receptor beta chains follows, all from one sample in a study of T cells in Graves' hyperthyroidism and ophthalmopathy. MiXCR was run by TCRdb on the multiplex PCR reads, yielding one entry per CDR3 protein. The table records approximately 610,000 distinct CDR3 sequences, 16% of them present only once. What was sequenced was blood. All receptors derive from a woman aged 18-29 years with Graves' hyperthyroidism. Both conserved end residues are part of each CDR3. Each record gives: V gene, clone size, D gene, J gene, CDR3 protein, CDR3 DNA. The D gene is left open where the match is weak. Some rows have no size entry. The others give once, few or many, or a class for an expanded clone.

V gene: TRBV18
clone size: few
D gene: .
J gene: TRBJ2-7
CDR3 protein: CASTMGGTSYEQYF
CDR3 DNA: TGTGCCAGCACAATGGGAGGCACTTCCTACGAGCAGTACTTC

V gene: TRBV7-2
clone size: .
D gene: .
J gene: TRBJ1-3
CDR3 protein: CASSLAPAASGNTIYF
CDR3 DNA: TGTGCCAGCAGCTTAGCGCCGGCAGCCTCTGGAAACACCATATATTTT

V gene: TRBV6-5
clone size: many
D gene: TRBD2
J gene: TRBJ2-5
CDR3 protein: CASSYRGLAGYQETQYF
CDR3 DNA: TGTGCCAGCAGTTACCGCGGACTAGCGGGATACCAAGAGACCCAGTACTTC

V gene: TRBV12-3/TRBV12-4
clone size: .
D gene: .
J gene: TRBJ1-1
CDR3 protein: CASSPGRRTEAFF
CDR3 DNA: TGTGCCAGCAGTCCTGGGAGACGCACTGAAGCTTTCTTT

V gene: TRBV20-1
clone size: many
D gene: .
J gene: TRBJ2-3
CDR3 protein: CSAPRLLIAGDTQYF
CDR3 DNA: TGCAGTGCCCCTAGATTGTTGATAGCAGGCGATACGCAGTATTTT

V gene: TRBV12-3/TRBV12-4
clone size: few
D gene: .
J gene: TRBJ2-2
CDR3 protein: CASRTRGAGELFF
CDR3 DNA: TGTGCCAGCAGGACCAGGGGCGCCGGGGAGCTGTTTTTT

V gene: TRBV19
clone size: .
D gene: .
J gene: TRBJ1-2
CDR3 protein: CASKEQLYGYTF
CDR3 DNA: TGTGCCAGTAAGGAACAGCTTTATGGCTACACCTTC

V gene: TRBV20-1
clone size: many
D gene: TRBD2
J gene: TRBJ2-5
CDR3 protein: CSATTRLLAGEETQYF
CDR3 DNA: TGCAGTGCCACTACCCGACTACTAGCGGGGGAAGAGACCCAGTACTTC

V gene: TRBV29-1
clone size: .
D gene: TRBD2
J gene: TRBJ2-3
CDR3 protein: CSVVISGRGGTDTQYF
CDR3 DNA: TGCAGCGTTGTGATAAGCGGGAGAGGTGGGACAGATACGCAGTATTTT

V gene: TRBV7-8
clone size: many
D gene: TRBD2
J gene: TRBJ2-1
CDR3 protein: CASRSGRASYNEQFF
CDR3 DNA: TGTGCCAGCCGAAGCGGGAGAGCATCCTACAATGAGCAGTTCTTC

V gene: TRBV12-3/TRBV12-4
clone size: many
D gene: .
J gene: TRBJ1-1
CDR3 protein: CASSYRVATEAFF
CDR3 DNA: TGTGCCAGCTCATACAGGGTTGCCACTGAAGCTTTCTTT

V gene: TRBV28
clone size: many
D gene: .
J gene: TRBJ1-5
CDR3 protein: CASQGFGWDQPQHF
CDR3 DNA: TGTGCCAGCCAAGGGTTCGGTTGGGATCAGCCCCAGCATTTT

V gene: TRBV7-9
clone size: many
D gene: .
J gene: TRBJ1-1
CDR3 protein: CASSLDRLVGTEAFF
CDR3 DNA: TGTGCCAGCAGCTTAGACAGATTAGTTGGAACTGAAGCTTTCTTT

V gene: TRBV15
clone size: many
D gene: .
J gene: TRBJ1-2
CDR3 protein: CATSRDRSREGYGYTF
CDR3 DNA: TGTGCCACCAGCAGAGATCGTTCCAGGGAAGGCTATGGCTACACCTTC

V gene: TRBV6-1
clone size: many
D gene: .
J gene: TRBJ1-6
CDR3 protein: CASSYTGTRNSPLHF
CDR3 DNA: TGTGCCAGCAGCTACACCGGGACTCGAAATTCACCCCTCCACTTT

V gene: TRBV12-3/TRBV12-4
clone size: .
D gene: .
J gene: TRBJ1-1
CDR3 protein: CASSFAPGNTEAFF
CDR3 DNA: TGTGCCAGCAGTTTCGCCCCGGGGAACACTGAAGCTTTCTTT

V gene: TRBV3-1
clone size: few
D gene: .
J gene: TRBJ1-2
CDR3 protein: CASSQVQEYNYGYTF
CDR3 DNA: TGTGCCAGCAGCCAAGTACAGGAATATAACTATGGCTACACCTTC

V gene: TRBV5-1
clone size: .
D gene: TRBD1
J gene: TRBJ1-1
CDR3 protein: CASSLVPGQGAEVTEAFF
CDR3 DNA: TGCGCCAGCAGCTTGGTCCCCGGCCAGGGGGCTGAGGTCACTGAAGCTTTCTTT

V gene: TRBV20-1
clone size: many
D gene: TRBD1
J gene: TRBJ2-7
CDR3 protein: CSARDLYTGDGYEQYF
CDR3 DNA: TGCAGTGCTAGAGATCTTTATACAGGGGACGGCTACGAGCAGTACTTC

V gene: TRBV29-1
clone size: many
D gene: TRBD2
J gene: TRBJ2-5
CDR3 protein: CSVTGLAGPQETQYF
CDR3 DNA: TGCAGCGTAACAGGACTAGCGGGACCTCAAGAGACCCAGTACTTC

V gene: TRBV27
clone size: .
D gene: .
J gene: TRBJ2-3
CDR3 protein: CASSLTRVIFTDTQYF
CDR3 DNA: TGTGCCAGCAGTTTAACGAGGGTTATCTTCACAGATACGCAGTATTTT

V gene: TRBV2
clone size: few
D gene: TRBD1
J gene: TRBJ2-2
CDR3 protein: CASRKQGARNTGELFF
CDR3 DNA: TGTGCCAGCAGGAAACAGGGGGCGAGGAACACCGGGGAGCTGTTTTTT

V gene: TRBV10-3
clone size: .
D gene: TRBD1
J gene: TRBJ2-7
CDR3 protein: CAISESPGQLTYEQYF
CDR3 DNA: TGTGCCATCAGTGAGAGCCCGGGACAGCTAACCTACGAGCAGTACTTC

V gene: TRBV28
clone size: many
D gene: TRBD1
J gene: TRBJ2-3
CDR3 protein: CASSALTDRATDTQYF
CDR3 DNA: TGTGCCAGCAGTGCACTGACGGACAGGGCGACAGATACGCAGTATTTT

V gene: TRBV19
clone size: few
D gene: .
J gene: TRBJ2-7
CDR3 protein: CASSIDMGEAYEQYF
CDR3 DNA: TGTGCCAGTAGTATAGATATGGGAGAAGCCTACGAGCAGTACTTC

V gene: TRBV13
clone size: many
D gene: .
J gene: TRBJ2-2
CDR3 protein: CASSLGAGTNTGELFF
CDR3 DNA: TGTGCCAGCAGCTTAGGAGCGGGGACAAACACCGGGGAGCTGTTTTTT

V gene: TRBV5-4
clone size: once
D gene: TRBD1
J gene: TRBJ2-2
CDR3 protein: CASSGSGGFAGELFF
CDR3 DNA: TGTGCCAGCAGCGGTTCAGGGGGCTTCGCCGGGGAGCTGTTTTTT

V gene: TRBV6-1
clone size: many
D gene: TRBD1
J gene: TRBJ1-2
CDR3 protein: CASSPASGGAGEGYTF
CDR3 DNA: TGTGCCAGCAGCCCCGCGTCAGGGGGCGCGGGGGAAGGCTACACCTTC

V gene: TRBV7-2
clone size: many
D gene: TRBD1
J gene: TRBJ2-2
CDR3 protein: CASSAHRGQGTGELFF
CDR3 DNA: TGTGCCAGCAGCGCACACAGGGGGCAAGGCACCGGGGAGCTGTTTTTT

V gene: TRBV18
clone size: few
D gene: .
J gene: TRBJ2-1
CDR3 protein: CASSLLDSYLTDEQFF
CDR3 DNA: TGTGCCAGCTCACTACTGGACAGCTACCTAACCGATGAGCAGTTCTTC

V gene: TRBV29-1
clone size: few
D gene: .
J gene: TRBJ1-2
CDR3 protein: CSVEGDEGYTF
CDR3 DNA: TGCAGCGTTGAGGGGGATGAAGGCTACACCTTC

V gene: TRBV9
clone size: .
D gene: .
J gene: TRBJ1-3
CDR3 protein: CASSVAPASGNTIYF
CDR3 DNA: TGTGCCAGCAGCGTAGCTCCAGCATCTGGAAACACCATATATTTT

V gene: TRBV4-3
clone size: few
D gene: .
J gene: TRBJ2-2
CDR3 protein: CASSQGVLTGCFTGELFF
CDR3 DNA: TGCGCCAGCAGCCAAGGGGTCCTTACAGGCTGTTTCACCGGGGAGCTGTTTTTT

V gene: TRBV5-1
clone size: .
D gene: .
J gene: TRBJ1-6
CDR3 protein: CASSLEGQSGPGSPLHF
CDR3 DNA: TGCGCCAGCAGCTTGGAGGGACAATCCGGCCCCGGTTCACCCCTCCACTTT

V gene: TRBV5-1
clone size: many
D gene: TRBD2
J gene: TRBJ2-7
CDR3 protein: CASSLAGSYEQYF
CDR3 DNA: TGTGCCAGCAGTTTAGCGGGGTCCTACGAGCAGTACTTC

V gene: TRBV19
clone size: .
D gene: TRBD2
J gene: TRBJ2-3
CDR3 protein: CASTPGGNTQYF
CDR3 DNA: TGTGCCAGTACCCCGGGGGGGAATACGCAGTATTTT

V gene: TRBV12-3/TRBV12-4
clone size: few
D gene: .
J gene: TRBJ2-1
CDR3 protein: CASSFPTGNEQFF
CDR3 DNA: TGTGCCAGCAGTTTCCCGACAGGTAATGAGCAGTTCTTC

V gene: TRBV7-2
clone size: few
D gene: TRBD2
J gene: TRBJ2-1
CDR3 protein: CASSSDSGRAGEQFF
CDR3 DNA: TGTGCCAGCAGCTCGGACAGCGGGAGGGCAGGTGAGCAGTTCTTC

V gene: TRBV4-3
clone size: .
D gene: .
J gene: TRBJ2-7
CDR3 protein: CASSQGAQSYEQYF
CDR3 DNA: TGCGCCAGCAGCCAAGGAGCACAGTCCTACGAGCAGTACTTC

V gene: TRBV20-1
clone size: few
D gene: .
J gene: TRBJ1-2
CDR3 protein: CSAREGGGGGYTF
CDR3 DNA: TGCAGTGCTAGAGAGGGGGGCGGCGGTGGCTACACCTTC

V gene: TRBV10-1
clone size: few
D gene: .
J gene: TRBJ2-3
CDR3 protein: CASSDFGTGDHTQYF
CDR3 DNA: TGCGCCAGCAGTGATTTTGGTACAGGAGACCATACGCAGTATTTT

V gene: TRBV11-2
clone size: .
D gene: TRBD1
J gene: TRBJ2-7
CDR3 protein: CASSFLGQGLEQYF
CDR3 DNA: TGTGCCAGCAGCTTTCTGGGACAGGGTCTCGAGCAGTACTTC

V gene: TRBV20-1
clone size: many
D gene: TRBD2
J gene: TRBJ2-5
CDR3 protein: CSASPPAGVSETQYF
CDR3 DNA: TGCAGTGCTAGTCCGCCAGCGGGAGTTTCCGAGACCCAGTACTTC

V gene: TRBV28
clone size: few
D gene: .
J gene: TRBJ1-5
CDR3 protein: CASGLKLSNQPQHF
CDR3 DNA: TGTGCCAGCGGGCTCAAGCTGAGCAATCAGCCCCAGCATTTT

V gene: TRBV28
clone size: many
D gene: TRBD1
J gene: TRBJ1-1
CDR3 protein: CASSLVGNRGEAFF
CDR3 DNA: TGTGCCAGCAGTTTAGTGGGAAACAGGGGGGAAGCTTTCTTT

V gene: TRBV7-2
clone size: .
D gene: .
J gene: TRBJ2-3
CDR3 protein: CASSRRPSTDTQYF
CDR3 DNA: TGTGCCAGCAGCCGTCGACCTAGCACAGATACGCAGTATTTT